Each of the 19 T cell receptor beta chains below was sequenced from the same sample in a study of blood T cells in healthy people across ages (dated by TCRdb to about 2015). The library was prepared using 5' RACE. Sequencing instrument: Illumina HiSeq 2500. A second 7 to 11 cycle PCR used a sample-barcoded 5' primer and a J-beta primer mix. TCRdb itself trimmed the public reads at Q25 with fastp, ran MiXCR and retained productive beta chains. Rows with a matching CDR3 protein are joined into one entry that keeps the most common DNA and genes. The sample yields more than 650,000 distinct CDR3 sequences; around 25% were counted once. The ten largest clonotypes hold 2.5% to 3.5% of the sample. This same sample was also taken into another study, of T cells of mothers and their children.

Sequences were obtained from blood. These receptors were taken from a boy aged 5-17 years in good health.

The chain joins TRBV3-1 to TRBJ2-5; weak D call: TRBD1 (6 bases). The germline gives CDR1 LGHDT, CDR2 YNNKEL (reference sequence). The CDR3 spans 16 residues. V was trimmed by 1 base and J by 6 bases, leaving 18 bases between them. The CDR3 DNA sequence: TGTGCCAGCAGCCAAGTAGGATCAGGGGCGGAGAAGACCCAGTACTTC. This sequence encodes CASSQVGSGAEKTQYF.

This clonotype is a singleton in its sample. The rearrangement uses TRBV20-1 and TRBJ2-3; D gene uncertain. Trimming left V 5 bases short and J 2 bases short, with 14 bases between. The CDR3 sequence is 14 residues long. In germline, CDR1 is DFQATT, CDR2 SNEGSKA (reference sequence). In DNA, the CDR3 is TGCAGTGCTTCAGGTTCCCCACTCACAGATACGCAGTATTTT. Encoded protein: CSASGSPLTDTQYF.

The count of this clonotype is one. The chain has TRBV5-1 and TRBJ2-5; 13 nucleotides match TRBD2. V was pared by 0 bases and J by 4 bases, with 3 bases of the junction left unmatched. Germline V gives CDR1 SGHRS, CDR2 YFSETQ. CDR3 length equals 16 residues. CDR3 DNA: TGCGCCAGCAGCTTGGAACTAGCGGGGGGGTCAGAGACCCAGTACTTC. This sequence encodes CASSLELAGGSETQYF.

This clonotype has a count of ten or more. The gene calls are TRBV6-5 and TRBJ2-5; no definite D call. CDR3 length: 13 amino acids. Germline V gene sequence: CDR1 MNHEY, CDR2 SVGAGI. The ends were cut back, 8 bases at V and 4 bases at J, with 14 bases in the middle. The CDR3, as DNA: TGTGCCAGCTCTACCCCCTTGGGAGAGACCCAGTACTTC. Its protein is CASSTPLGETQYF.

This clonotype was observed once. The chain is built from TRBV11-3 and TRBJ1-2; 7 bases line up with TRBD1. Trimming removed 8 bases from V and 4 bases from J; junction bases left unmatched: 10. CDR1 is SGHNT, CDR2 YENEEA, per germline. This CDR3 has 14 residues. The CDR3 is CASRPMTGSYGYTF. CDR3 bases: TGTGCCAGCCGGCCCATGACAGGGTCCTATGGCTACACCTTC.

This chain joins TRBV18 and TRBJ2-4; D is uncertain. Germline V lookup: CDR1 KGHSH, CDR2 LQKENI. The length of the CDR3 is 12 residues. V gave up 5 bases and J gave up 6 bases, with 8 bases separating them. CDR3 loop: CASSETRNIQYF. CDR3 nucleotide sequence: TGTGCCAGCTCAGAAACACGAAACATTCAGTACTTC.

Here the CDR3 reads CASSFALMIEQYF. The CDR3 nucleotides read TGTGCCAGCAGTTTTGCGTTGATGATCGAGCAGTACTTC. The chain links TRBV12-3 or TRBV12-4 to TRBJ2-7, with D unclear. The CDR3 length is 13 residues. V lost 3 bases to trimming and J lost 6 bases, with 12 bases between them.

This clonotype has only a few counts. The V call is TRBV28, the J call TRBJ1-6; D is ambiguous. Per germline, CDR1 MDHEN and CDR2 SYDVKM. The CDR3 loop spans 16 amino acids. V lost 4 bases and J 0 bases, leaving 10 bases between the germline ends. CDR3 coding DNA: TGTGCCAGCAGTTCTGAGACTTTCTCCTATAATTCACCCCTCCACTTT. Translating it yields CASSSETFSYNSPLHF.

The chain uses TRBV27 and TRBJ2-1, with D perhaps TRBD2 (5 bases). The CDR3 is made up of 15 amino acids. Trimming removed 6 bases from V and 7 bases from J, with 19 bases in between. The V gene's germline CDR1 is MNHEY and CDR2 SMNVEV (reference sequence). DNA of the CDR3: TGTGCCAGCAGCATTATCGCGGTCGGCGGGAATGAGCAGTTCTTC. Translated, it gives CASSIIAVGGNEQFF.

This rearrangement joins TRBV18 to TRBJ2-3, with D possibly TRBD2 on 5 matching bases. Trimming removed 4 bases from V and 7 bases from J, with 15 bases in between. CDR3 length: 14 residues. Germline V gives CDR1 KGHSH, CDR2 LQKENI. CDR3 in amino acids: CASSRLARFYTQYF. CDR3 coding DNA: TGTGCCAGCTCACGCCTAGCCCGATTTTATACGCAGTATTTT.

This clonotype has only a few counts. The V call is TRBV20-1, the J call TRBJ1-4; no clear D gene. The germline V gene encodes CDR1 DFQATT and CDR2 SNEGSKA (reference sequence). V was shortened by 8 bases and J by 4 bases, with 8 bases between the two germline ends. The CDR3 consists of 11 residues. CDR3 sequence: CSPRGNEKLFF. The CDR3 bases are TGCAGTCCCCGGGGTAATGAAAAACTGTTTTTT.

This clonotype was picked up a small number of times. The chain joins TRBV7-2 to TRBJ2-3, with D uncertain. Trimming left V 5 bases short and J 5 bases short, with 8 bases between. The germline CDR1 and CDR2 sequences are SGHTA and FQGNSA. The CDR3 sequence is 12 residues long. This CDR3 reads CASSRTQDTQYF. As DNA, the CDR3 is TGTGCCAGCAGCCGGACCCAAGATACGCAGTATTTT.

The chain carries TRBV5-1 and TRBJ2-3; 8 nucleotides align to TRBD2. The V and J ends lost 0 bases and 6 bases, in that order; junction bases with no gene match: 3. CDR3 length: 14 amino acids. Germline CDR1 and CDR2: SGHRS and YFSETQ. Here the CDR3 DNA reads TGCGCCAGCAGCTTGGAAGTAGCGGGGGATACGCAGTATTTT. Translation gives CASSLEVAGDTQYF.

V and J are TRBV12-3 or TRBV12-4 and TRBJ1-2; 7 nucleotides agree with TRBD1. The CDR3 is made up of 13 amino acids. The V and J ends lost 5 bases and 5 bases, in that order; junction bases with no gene match: 5. CDR3 in DNA: TGTGCCAGCAGTACAGGGGACAGTTATGGCTACACCTTC. It translates to CASSTGDSYGYTF.

This clonotype showed up just a few times. The chain uses TRBV2 and TRBJ2-5; tentative D call: TRBD2 (5 bases). The end of the DNA fits TRBJ2-7 better, so the J call may be wrong. This CDR3 has 15 residues. The V gene's germline CDR1 is SNHLY and CDR2 FYNNEI. The DNA for the CDR3 is TGTGCCAGCAGTGAGAGGGTAGCATTGCTCTACGAGCAGTACTTC. Protein product: CASSERVALLYEQYF.

The gene calls are TRBV20-1 and TRBJ2-1, with TRBD1 as a possible D gene (6 bases). Germline loops: CDR1 DFQATT, CDR2 SNEGSKA (reference sequence). The CDR3 runs 17 residues. Trimming shortened V by 1 base and J by 0 bases, and 16 bases separated the two germline ends. The CDR3 loop is CSARGPPDRSSYNEQFF. The CDR3 DNA is TGCAGTGCTAGAGGTCCCCCTGACAGGAGCTCCTACAATGAGCAGTTCTTC.

The chain carries TRBV9 and TRBJ2-5; D uncertain. Trimming cost V 4 bases and J 0 bases, with 10 bases left between them. The germline gives CDR1 SGDLS, CDR2 YYNGEE. There are 14 residues in the CDR3. The CDR3, as DNA: TGTGCCAGCAGCCCCCGCTCCTACCAAGAGACCCAGTACTTC. Protein: CASSPRSYQETQYF. The full variable domain, rest sourced from reference TRBV9 and TRBJ2-5, is DSGVTQTPKHLITATGQRVTLRCSPRSGDLSVYWYQQSLDQGLQFLIQYYNGEERAKGNILERFSAQQFPDLHSELNLSSLELGDSALYFCASSPRSYQETQYFGPGTRLLVL.

This chain connects TRBV20-1 to TRBJ1-2; D is undetermined. This CDR3 comprises 12 residues. Germline-derived CDR1 and CDR2 are DFQATT and SNEGSKA (reference sequence). Deletions cut 3 bases from V and 0 bases from J, with 5 bases between. The chain's CDR3 is CSASWANYGYTF. The CDR3 DNA follows: TGCAGTGCTAGTTGGGCTAACTATGGCTACACCTTC.

This clonotype was observed a handful of times. The chain recombines TRBV20-1 with TRBJ2-7; a possible D gene is TRBD2 (7 bases). V dropped 2 bases and J dropped 3 bases, with 20 bases sitting between them. The CDR3 extends over 16 amino acids. Germline V gives CDR1 DFQATT, CDR2 SNEGSKA (reference sequence). CDR3 coding DNA: TGCAGTGCTAGACTCAAAAGAGGGGGGGCTTACTACGAGCAGTACTTC. The encoded protein is CSARLKRGGAYYEQYF.